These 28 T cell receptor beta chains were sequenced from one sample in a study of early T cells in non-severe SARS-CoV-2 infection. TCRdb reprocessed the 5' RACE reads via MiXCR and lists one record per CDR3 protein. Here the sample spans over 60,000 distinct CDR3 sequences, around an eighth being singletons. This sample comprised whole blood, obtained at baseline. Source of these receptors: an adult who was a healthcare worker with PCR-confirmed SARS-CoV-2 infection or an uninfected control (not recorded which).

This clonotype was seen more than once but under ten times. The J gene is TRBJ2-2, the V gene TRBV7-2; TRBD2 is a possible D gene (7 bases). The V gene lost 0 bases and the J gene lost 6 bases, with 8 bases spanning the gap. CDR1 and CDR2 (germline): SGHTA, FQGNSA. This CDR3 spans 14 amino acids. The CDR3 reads CASSLAGGPGELFF. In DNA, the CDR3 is TGTGCCAGCAGCTTAGCGGGGGGGCCCGGGGAGCTGTTTTTT.

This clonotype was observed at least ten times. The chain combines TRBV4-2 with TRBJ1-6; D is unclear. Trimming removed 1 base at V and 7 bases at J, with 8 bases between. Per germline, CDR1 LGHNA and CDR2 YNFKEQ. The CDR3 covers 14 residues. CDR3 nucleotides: TGTGCCAGCAGCCAAGGGACGGAAAATTCACCCCTCCACTTT. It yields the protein CASSQGTENSPLHF.

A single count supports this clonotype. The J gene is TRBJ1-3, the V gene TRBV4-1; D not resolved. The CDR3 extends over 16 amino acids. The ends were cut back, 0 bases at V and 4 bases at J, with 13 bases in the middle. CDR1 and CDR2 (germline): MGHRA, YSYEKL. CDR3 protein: CASSQDAARGGNTIYF. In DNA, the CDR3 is TGCGCCAGCAGCCAAGATGCGGCTCGTGGGGGAAACACCATATATTTT.

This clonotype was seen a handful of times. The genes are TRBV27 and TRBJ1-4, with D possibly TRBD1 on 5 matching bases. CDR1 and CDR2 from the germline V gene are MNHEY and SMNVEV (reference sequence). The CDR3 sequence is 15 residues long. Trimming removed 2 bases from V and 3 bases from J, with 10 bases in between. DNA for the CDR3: TGTGCCAGCAGTTTACTAGGGGTATCTAATGAAAAACTGTTTTTT. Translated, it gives CASSLLGVSNEKLFF. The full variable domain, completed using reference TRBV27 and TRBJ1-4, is EAQVTQNPRYLITVTGKKLTVTCSQNMNHEYMSWYRQDPGLGLRQIYYSMNVEVTDKGDVPEGYKVSRKEKRNFPLILESPSPNQTSLYFCASSLLGVSNEKLFFGSGTQLSVL.

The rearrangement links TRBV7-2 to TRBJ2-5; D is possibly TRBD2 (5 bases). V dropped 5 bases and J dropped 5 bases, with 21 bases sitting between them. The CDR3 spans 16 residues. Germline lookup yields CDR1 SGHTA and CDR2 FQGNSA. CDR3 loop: CASSPRLALNWETQYF. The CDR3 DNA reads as TGTGCCAGCAGCCCCAGATTAGCGTTGAATTGGGAGACCCAGTACTTC.

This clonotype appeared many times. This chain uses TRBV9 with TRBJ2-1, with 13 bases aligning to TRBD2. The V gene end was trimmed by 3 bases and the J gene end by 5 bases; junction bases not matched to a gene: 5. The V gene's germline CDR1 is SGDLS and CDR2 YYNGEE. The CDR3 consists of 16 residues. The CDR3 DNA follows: TGTGCCAGCAGCGCCACTAGCGGGGGGGCGGACAATGAGCAGTTCTTC. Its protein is CASSATSGGADNEQFF.

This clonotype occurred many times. CDR3 residues: CASRVSGANVLTF. The CDR3 nucleotides read TGTGCCAGCAGGGTGTCAGGGGCCAACGTCCTGACTTTC. V gene TRBV6-6 combines with J gene TRBJ2-6; D is unresolved. This CDR3 comprises 13 residues. With 6 bases removed from V and 4 bases from J, the gap between germline ends came to 7 bases. CDR1 and CDR2 from the germline V gene are MNHNY and SVGAGI (reference sequence).

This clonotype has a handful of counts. CDR3 region: CASSLLLGALNEQFF. The CDR3 DNA sequence: TGTGCCAGCAGCTTACTTTTGGGGGCCCTCAATGAGCAGTTCTTC. The chain combines TRBV7-2 with TRBJ2-1; the D gene is possibly TRBD1 (6 bases). Germline V gives CDR1 SGHTA, CDR2 FQGNSA. The CDR3 length is 15 residues. Trimming left V 2 bases short and J 6 bases short, with 14 bases between. The complete variable domain, with remaining parts taken from reference TRBV7-2 and TRBJ2-1, reads GAGVSQSPSNKVTEKGKDVELRCDPISGHTALYWYRQSLGQGLEFLIYFQGNSAPDKSGLPSDRFSAERTGGSVSTLTIQRTQQEDSAVYLCASSLLLGALNEQFFGPGTRLTVL.

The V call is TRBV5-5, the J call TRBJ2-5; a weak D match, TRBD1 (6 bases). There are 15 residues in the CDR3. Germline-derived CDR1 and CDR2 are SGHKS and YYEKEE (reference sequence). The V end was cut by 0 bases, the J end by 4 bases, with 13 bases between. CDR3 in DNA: TGTGCCAGCAGCTTGGCGTTACAGGGCGGAGAGACCCAGTACTTC. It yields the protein CASSLALQGGETQYF.

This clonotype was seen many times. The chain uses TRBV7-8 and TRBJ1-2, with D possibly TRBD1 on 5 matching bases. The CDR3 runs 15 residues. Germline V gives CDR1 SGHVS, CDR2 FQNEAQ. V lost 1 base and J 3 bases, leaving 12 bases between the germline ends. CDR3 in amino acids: CASSLGAGMDYGYTF. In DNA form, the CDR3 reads TGTGCCAGCAGCTTAGGAGCAGGGATGGACTATGGCTACACCTTC.

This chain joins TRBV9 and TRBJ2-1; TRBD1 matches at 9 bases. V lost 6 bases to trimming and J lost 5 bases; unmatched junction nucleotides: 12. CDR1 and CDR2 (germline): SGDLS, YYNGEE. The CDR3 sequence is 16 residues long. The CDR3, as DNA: TGTGCCAGCACCCTGGGGACAGGGAACCCCGACAATGAGCAGTTCTTC. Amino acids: CASTLGTGNPDNEQFF.

CDR3 residues: CASTPGPRTDTQYF. CDR3 DNA: TGTGCCAGCACACCAGGACCACGCACAGATACGCAGTATTTT. This chain uses TRBV12-3 or TRBV12-4 with TRBJ2-3; the D is unclear. This CDR3 has 14 amino acids. The germline V and J ends were trimmed by 7 bases and 1 base, with 12 bases remaining between them.

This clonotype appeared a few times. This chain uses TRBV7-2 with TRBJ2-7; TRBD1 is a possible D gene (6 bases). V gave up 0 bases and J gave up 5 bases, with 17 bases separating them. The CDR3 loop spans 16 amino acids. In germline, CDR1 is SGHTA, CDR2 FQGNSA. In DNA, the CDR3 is TGTGCCAGCAGCTTAGCGCGCGTAGGGACAACGAACGAGCAGTACTTC. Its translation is CASSLARVGTTNEQYF. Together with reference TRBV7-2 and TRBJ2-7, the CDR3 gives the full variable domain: GAGVSQSPSNKVTEKGKDVELRCDPISGHTALYWYRQSLGQGLEFLIYFQGNSAPDKSGLPSDRFSAERTGGSVSTLTIQRTQQEDSAVYLCASSLARVGTTNEQYFGPGTRLTVT.

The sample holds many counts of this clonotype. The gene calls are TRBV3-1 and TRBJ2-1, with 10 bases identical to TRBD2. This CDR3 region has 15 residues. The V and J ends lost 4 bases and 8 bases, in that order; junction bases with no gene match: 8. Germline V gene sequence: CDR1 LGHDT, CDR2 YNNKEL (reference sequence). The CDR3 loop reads CASSPSGGASDEQFF. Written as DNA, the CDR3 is TGTGCCAGCAGCCCGAGCGGGGGGGCGTCGGATGAGCAGTTCTTC.

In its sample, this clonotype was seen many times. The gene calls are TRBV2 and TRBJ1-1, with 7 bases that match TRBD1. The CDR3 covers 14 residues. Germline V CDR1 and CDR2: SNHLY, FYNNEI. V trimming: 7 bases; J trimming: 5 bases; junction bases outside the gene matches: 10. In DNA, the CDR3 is TGTGCCAGCATCTTACAGGGGATTGGGACTGAAGCTTTCTTT. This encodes CASILQGIGTEAFF.

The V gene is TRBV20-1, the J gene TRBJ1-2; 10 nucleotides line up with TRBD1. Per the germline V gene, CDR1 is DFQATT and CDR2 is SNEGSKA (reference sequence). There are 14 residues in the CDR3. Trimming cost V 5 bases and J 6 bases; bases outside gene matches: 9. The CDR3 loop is CSAPVDRGPNGYTF. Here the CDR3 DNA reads TGCAGTGCTCCAGTCGACAGGGGGCCCAATGGCTACACCTTC.

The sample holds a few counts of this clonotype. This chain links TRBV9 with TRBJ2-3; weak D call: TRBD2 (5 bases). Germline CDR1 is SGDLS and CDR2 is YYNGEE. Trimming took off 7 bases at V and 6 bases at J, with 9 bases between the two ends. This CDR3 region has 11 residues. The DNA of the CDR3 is TGTGCCAGCTCCACGGGGGATACGCAGTATTTT. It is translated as CASSTGDTQYF.

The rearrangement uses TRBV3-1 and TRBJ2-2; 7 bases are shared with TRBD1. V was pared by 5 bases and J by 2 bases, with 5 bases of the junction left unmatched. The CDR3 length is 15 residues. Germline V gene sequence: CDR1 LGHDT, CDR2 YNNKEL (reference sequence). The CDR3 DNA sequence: TGTGCCAGCAGCGGGGACAGAAGAAACACCGGGGAGCTGTTTTTT. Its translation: CASSGDRRNTGELFF.

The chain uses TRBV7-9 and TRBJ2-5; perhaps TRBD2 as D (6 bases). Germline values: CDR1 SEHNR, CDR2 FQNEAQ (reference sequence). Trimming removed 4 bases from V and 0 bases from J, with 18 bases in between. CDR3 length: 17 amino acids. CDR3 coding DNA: TGTGCCAGCAGCTCCCAGGACTATCTCGCCGACCAAGAGACCCAGTACTTC. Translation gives CASSSQDYLADQETQYF.

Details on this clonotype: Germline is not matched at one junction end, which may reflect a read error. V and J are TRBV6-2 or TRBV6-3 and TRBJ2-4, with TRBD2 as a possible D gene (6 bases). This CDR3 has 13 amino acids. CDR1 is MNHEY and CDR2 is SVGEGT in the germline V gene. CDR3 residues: CTSSYGGGGIQYF. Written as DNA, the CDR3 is TGTACCAGCAGCTACGGTGGGGGAGGCATTCAGTACTTC.

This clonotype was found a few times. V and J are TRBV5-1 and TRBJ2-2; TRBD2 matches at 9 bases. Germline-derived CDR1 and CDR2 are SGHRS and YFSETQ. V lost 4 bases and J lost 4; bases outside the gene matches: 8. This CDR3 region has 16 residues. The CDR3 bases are TGCGCCAGCAGCGGAGCGGGGGGCCAAGGCACCGGGGAGCTGTTTTTT. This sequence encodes CASSGAGGQGTGELFF.

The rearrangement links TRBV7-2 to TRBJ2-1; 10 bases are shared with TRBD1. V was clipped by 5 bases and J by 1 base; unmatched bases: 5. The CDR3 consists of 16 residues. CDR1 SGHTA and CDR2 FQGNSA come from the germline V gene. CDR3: CASSRDRGRSYNEQFF. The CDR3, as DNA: TGTGCCAGCAGCCGGGACAGGGGAAGGTCCTACAATGAGCAGTTCTTC.

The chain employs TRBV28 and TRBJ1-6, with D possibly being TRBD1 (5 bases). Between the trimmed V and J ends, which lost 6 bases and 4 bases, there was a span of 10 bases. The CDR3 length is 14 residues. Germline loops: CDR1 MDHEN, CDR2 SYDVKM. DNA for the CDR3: TGTGCCAGCAGGCTGGGGGGGTATAATTCACCCCTCCACTTT. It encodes CASRLGGYNSPLHF.

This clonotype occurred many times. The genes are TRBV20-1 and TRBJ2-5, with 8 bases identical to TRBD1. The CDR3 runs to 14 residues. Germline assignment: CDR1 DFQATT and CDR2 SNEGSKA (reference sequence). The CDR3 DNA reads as TGCAGCCGGAAGGGGACAGGCAGTCGAGAGACCCAGTACTTC. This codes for CSRKGTGSRETQYF.

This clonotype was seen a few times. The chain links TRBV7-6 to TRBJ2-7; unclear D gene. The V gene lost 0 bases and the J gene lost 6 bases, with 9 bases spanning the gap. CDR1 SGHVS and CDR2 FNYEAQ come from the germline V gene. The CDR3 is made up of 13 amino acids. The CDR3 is CASSLARTAEQYF. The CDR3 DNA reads TGTGCCAGCAGCTTAGCGCGAACAGCCGAGCAGTACTTC.

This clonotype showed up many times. DNA for the CDR3: TGTGCCAGCAGCGGGGGGCTAGATCGTTCCAATGAGCAGTTCTTC. Translation: CASSGGLDRSNEQFF. This chain joins TRBV4-2 and TRBJ2-1, with D possibly called TRBD1 or TRBD2 (6 bases each). The V gene lost 5 bases and the J gene lost 6 bases, with 17 bases spanning the gap. Germline CDR1 LGHNA, CDR2 YNFKEQ. CDR3 size: 15 residues.

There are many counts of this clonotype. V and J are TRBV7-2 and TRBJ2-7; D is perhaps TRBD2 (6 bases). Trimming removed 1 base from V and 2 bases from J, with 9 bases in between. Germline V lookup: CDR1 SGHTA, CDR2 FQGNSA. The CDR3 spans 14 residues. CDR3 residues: CASSLGRGPYEQYF. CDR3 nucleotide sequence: TGTGCCAGCAGCTTAGGGAGGGGACCCTACGAGCAGTACTTC.

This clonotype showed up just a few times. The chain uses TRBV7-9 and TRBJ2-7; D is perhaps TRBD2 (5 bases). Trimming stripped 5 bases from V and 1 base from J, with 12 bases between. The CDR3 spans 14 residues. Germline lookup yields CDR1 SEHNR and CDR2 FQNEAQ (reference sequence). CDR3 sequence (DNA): TGTGCCAGCAGCCCACCGGGGATTTCCTACGAGCAGTACTTC. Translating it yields CASSPPGISYEQYF.